This paragraph reports one T cell receptor (beta chain). Its target is unknown. The treatment denotes: 15 to 20 received Ad26.COV2.S at low or high dose, single or two shots; 5 received placebo; per-sample allocation not given. Day 63 following the first vaccine or placebo injection was when the samples were taken. In Boston, the donor was an adult between 18-55 years of age. The sample is drawn from a study of Ad26.COV2.S vaccination and SARS-CoV-2 variants. Clones were read by immunoSEQ multiplex PCR, and TCRdb kept only the in-frame ones, dropping some. Here the sample spans about 430,000 clones, approximately 90% being singletons. Study-wide points: Overall T cell responses may have been underestimated by the analyses of TCR breadth and depth.

The receptor was isolated from a person between 18 and 65 years old who received the Ad26.COV2.S COVID-19 vaccine or a placebo. Sequenced here: peripheral blood, sampled in a trial of Ad26.COV2.S vaccine versus placebo.

Here the CDR3 reads CASSRTSGRNEQYF. The DNA of the CDR3 is TGTGCCAGCAGCCGAACTAGCGGGAGAAACGAGCAGTACTTC. The gene calls are TRBV6-2 or TRBV6-3 and TRBJ2-7, with 11 bases lining up with TRBD2. The length of the CDR3 is 14 residues. Germline V gene sequence: CDR1 MNHEY, CDR2 SVGEGT. The trim removed 6 bases at V and 5 bases at J, leaving 6 bases unmatched.